This is a list of T cell receptor beta chains from one sample in a study of cytomegalovirus exposure and HLA in healthy donors. Here immunoSEQ multiplex PCR was the method, and the copy in TCRdb shows in-frame clones only, minus some. The sample consists of approximately 100,000 clones, about 79% of them appearing once. Sequencing was done on a sample of PBMCs. These receptors were collected from a human donor in good health. Each CDR3 is given without its conserved first and last residue.

V	length	J	CDR3
TRBV20-1	8	TRBJ1-1	SDSRGAAF
TRBV10-3	11	TRBJ1-5	AIRADRDQPQH
TRBV7-8	13	TRBJ1-5	ASSLGQGSNQPQH
TRBV29-1	9	TRBJ2-3	SSTRLNTQY
TRBV28	11	TRBJ1-1	ASKGDGSAEAF
TRBV9	11	TRBJ1-2	ASRPAAGKGYT
TRBV7-9	13	TRBJ2-7	ASSLYPFEKREQY
TRBV29-1	10	TRBJ1-4	SVLIANEKLF
TRBV5-4	12	TRBJ1-5	ASSLEGREQPQH
TRBV12-5	14	TRBJ1-5	ASGLVHGQSNQPQH
TRBV28	17	TRBJ2-3	ASSLYQPGTGGGSDTQY
TRBV28	12	TRBJ2-7	ASSFSRQHYEQY
TRBV30	15	TRBJ1-1	AWIRAGGWLVNTEAF
TRBV6-1	11	TRBJ1-3	ASRAFSGNTIY
TRBV7-3	14	TRBJ2-3	ASSSGRGSTGDTQY
TRBV6-1	10	TRBJ2-7	ASTMGLYEQY
TRBV4-3	12	TRBJ2-1	ASSQDRSYNEQF